This T cell receptor (beta chain) comes out of a study of cytomegalovirus exposure and HLA in healthy donors. CDR3 size: 14 residues. Trimming took 2 bases from V and 7 from J, leaving 14 bases between them. The germline V gene has CDR1 MNHEY and CDR2 SVGAGI. Primers included in the PCR were 60 Vbeta and 13 Jbeta primers. Using immunoSEQ multiplex PCR, the repertoire was profiled, and TCRdb retains in-frame clones only, with some absent. This sample has about 98,000 clones, with under 75% found just once. The V gene is TRBV6-5, the J gene TRBJ1-2, with D unresolved. This TCR was recovered from a female donor in good health and CMV-seronegative. The source material was PBMCs. The CDR3 DNA sequence: TGTGCCAGCAGTTACGGGGAGGGTGGTCCTGGCTACACCTTC. Protein product: CASSYGEGGPGYTF.